Here is one T cell receptor beta chain with its context. Antigen unknown. RNA transcripts served as the template for amplifying TCR beta CDR3 regions. Primed by the HTBI set, a first-round RT-PCR was run on the TCR CDR3. TCRdb re-called the multiplex PCR reads with MiXCR, one entry per CDR3 protein. The table includes about 270,000 distinct CDR3 sequences, about 25% detected once. The blood sample dates from first hyperthyroidism diagnosis, preceding any ophthalmopathy symptoms. The data belong to a study of T cells in Graves' hyperthyroidism and ophthalmopathy. Study results and limitations: Within blood appeared most thyroid clonotypes that had expanded above 0.001.

Sequencing was done on a sample of blood. This receptor was taken from a middle-aged man with Graves' hyperthyroidism that later progressed to Graves' ophthalmopathy.

CDR3 amino acids: CASILPVGLNTEAFF. In DNA form, the CDR3 reads TGTGCCAGCATTCTTCCTGTCGGATTGAACACTGAAGCTTTCTTT. The gene calls are TRBV6-1 and TRBJ1-1; D remains ambiguous. V was cut by 7 bases and J by 0 bases, with 15 bases left in between. The CDR3 has 15 amino acids. Per the germline V gene, CDR1 is MNHNS and CDR2 is SASEGT.